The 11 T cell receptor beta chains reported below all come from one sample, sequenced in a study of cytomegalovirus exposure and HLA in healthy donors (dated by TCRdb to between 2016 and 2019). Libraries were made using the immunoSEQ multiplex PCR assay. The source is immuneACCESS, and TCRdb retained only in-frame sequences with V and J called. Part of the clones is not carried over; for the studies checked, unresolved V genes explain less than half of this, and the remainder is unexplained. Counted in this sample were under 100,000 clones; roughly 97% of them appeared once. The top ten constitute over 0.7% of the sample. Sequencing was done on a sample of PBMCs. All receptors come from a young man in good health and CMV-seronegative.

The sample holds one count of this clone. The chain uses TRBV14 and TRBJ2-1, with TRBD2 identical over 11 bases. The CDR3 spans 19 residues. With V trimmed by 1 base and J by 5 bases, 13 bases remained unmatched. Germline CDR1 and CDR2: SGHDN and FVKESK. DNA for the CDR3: TGTGCCAGCAGCCAAGGGGGGCTAGCGGGAGGACCCCGGGACAATGAGCAGTTCTTC. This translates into CASSQGGLAGGPRDNEQFF.

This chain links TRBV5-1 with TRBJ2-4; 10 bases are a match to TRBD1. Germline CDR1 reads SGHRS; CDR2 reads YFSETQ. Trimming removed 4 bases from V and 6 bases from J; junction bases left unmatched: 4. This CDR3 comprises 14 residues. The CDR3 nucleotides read TGCGCCAGCAGCCCCGGACAGGGGGGAAACATTCAGTACTTC. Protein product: CASSPGQGGNIQYF.

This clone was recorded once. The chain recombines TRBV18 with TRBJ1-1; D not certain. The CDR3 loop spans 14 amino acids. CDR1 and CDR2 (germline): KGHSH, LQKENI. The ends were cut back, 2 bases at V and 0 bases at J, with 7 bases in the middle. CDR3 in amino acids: CASSPSGMNTEAFF. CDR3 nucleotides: TGTGCCAGCTCACCATCAGGCATGAACACTGAAGCTTTCTTT.

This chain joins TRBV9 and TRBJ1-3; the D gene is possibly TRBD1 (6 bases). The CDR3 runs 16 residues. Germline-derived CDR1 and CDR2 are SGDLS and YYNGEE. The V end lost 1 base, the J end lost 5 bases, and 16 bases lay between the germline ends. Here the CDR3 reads CASSVKAGATRNTIYF. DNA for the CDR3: TGTGCCAGCAGCGTAAAAGCAGGGGCGACGAGAAACACCATATATTTT.

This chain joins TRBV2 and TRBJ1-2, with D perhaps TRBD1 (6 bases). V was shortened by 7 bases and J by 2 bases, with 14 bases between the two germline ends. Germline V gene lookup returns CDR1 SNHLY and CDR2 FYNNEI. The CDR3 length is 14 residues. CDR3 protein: CASTRSTGNYGYTF. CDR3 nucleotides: TGTGCCAGCACTCGGTCCACAGGGAACTATGGCTACACCTTC.

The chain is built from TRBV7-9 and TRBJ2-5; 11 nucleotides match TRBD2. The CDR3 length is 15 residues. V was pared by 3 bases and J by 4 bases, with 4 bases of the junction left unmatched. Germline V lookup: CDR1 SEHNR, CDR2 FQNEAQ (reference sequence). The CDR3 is CASSFFLAGGETQYF. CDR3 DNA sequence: TGTGCCAGCAGCTTCTTCCTAGCGGGAGGAGAGACCCAGTACTTC.

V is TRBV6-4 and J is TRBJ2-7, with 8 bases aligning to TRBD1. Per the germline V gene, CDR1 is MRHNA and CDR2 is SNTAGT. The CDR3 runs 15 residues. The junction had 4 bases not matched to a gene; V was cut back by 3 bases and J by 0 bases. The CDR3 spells CASSEGTGASYEQYF. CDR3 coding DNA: TGTGCCAGCAGTGAGGGGACAGGCGCCTCCTACGAGCAGTACTTC.

The CDR3 loop is CASSSGRGYTGELFF. The CDR3 DNA sequence: TGTGCCAGCAGTAGCGGGAGGGGATATACCGGGGAGCTGTTTTTT. The V and J genes are TRBV27 and TRBJ2-2, with 10 bases fitting TRBD2. The CDR3 runs 15 residues. The junction had 5 bases not matched to a gene; V was cut back by 5 bases and J by 5 bases. CDR1 is MNHEY and CDR2 is SMNVEV in the germline V gene (reference sequence).

The DNA of the CDR3 is TGTGCCACCAGCAGAGGACTAGCGGGAAGGTACAATGAGCAGTTCTTC. Protein product: CATSRGLAGRYNEQFF. The V and J genes are TRBV15 and TRBJ2-1, with TRBD2 identical over 11 bases. CDR1 is LNHNV, CDR2 YYDKDF, per germline (reference sequence). The trim removed 1 base at V and 4 bases at J, leaving 3 bases unmatched. The CDR3 loop spans 16 amino acids.

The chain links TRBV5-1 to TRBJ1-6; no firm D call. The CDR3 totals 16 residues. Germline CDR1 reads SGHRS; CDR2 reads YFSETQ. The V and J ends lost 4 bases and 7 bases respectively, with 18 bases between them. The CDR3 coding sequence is TGCGCCAGCAGCCCATCCGGGGTGATGAGGAATTCACCCCTCCACTTT. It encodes CASSPSGVMRNSPLHF.

This CDR3 reads CAISERDRAYYEQYV. CDR3 nucleotide sequence: TGTGCCATCAGTGAACGGGACAGGGCCTACTACGAGCAGTACGTC. The chain employs TRBV10-3 and TRBJ2-7, with TRBD1 identical over 9 bases. From germline, CDR1 is ENHRY and CDR2 SYGVKD. The CDR3 is made up of 15 amino acids. The J segment lost 3 bases and the V segment lost 3 bases, leaving 6 bases of the junction unmatched.